These 8 T cell receptor beta chains share one sample of origin, sequenced in a study of cytomegalovirus exposure and HLA in healthy donors. The PCR had 60 Vbeta and 13 Jbeta primers. Profiled with immunoSEQ multiplex PCR; TCRdb holds only in-frame clones, not every one. Of 150,000 or so clones in the sample, around 78% were seen once. What was sequenced was PBMCs. These receptors originate from a woman in her fifties or sixties in good health and CMV-seropositive.

Written as DNA, the CDR3 is TGTGCCAGCAGCTTAGACAGGCTAACCGGGGAGCTGTTTTTT. Translating it yields CASSLDRLTGELFF. This rearrangement joins TRBV7-2 to TRBJ2-2, with D possibly matching TRBD1 (5 bases). Trimming cost V 1 base and J 5 bases, with 8 bases left between them. The germline V gene encodes CDR1 SGHTA and CDR2 FQGNSA. This CDR3 has 14 residues.

The chain joins TRBV7-2 to TRBJ2-7; no firm D call. Trimming stripped 5 bases from V and 6 bases from J, with 11 bases between. Looked up from germline, CDR1 is SGHTA and CDR2 is FQGNSA. The CDR3 is 12 amino acids. As DNA, the CDR3 is TGTGCCAGCAGCCCCATAAGCTCCGAGCAGTACTTC. This sequence encodes CASSPISSEQYF.

The gene calls are TRBV10-3 and TRBJ2-5; TRBD1 agrees at 9 bases. The V and J ends lost 2 bases and 3 bases, in that order; junction bases with no gene match: 10. Germline V gene data show CDR1 as ENHRY and CDR2 as SYGVKD. The CDR3 is 17 residues long. The chain's CDR3 is CAISEATWTGAEETQYF. CDR3 DNA: TGTGCCATCAGTGAGGCCACCTGGACAGGGGCGGAAGAGACCCAGTACTTC.

The chain joins TRBV7-9 to TRBJ1-4, with D perhaps matching TRBD1 (6 bases). Trimming shortened V by 0 bases and J by 8 bases, and 16 bases separated the two germline ends. CDR3 length: 16 amino acids. Germline-derived CDR1 and CDR2 are SEHNR and FQNEAQ (reference sequence). The CDR3 loop is CASSLAAPGDGEKLFF. The CDR3 DNA is TGTGCCAGCAGCTTAGCGGCCCCAGGGGATGGGGAAAAACTGTTTTTT. Supplemented by reference TRBV7-9 and TRBJ1-4, the full variable domain reads DTGVSQNPRHKITKRGQNVTFRCDPISEHNRLYWYRQTLGQGPEFLTYFQNEAQLEKSRLLSDRFSAERPKGSFSTLEIQRTEQGDSAMYLCASSLAAPGDGEKLFFGSGTQLSVL.

The chain couples TRBV5-1 to TRBJ1-1; maybe TRBD1 (5 bases). V was pared by 3 bases and J by 0 bases, with 9 bases between. Looked up from germline, CDR1 is SGHRS and CDR2 is YFSETQ. This CDR3 is built from 14 residues. The CDR3 is CASSSGNVNTEAFF. For the CDR3, the DNA is TGCGCCAGCAGCTCAGGGAATGTGAACACTGAAGCTTTCTTT. Full variable domain (remainder filled in from reference TRBV5-1 and TRBJ1-1): KAGVTQTPRYLIKTRGQQVTLSCSPISGHRSVSWYQQTPGQGLQFLFEYFSETQRNKGNFPGRFSGRQFSNSRSEMNVSTLELGDSALYLCASSSGNVNTEAFFGQGTRLTVV.

The chain combines TRBV4-3 with TRBJ1-5, with D uncertain. This CDR3 has 13 residues. CDR1 LGHNA and CDR2 YSLEER come from the germline V gene. Trimming took 0 bases from V and 3 from J, leaving 3 bases between them. CDR3 loop: CASSQDHNQPQHF. For the CDR3, the DNA is TGCGCCAGCAGCCAAGATCACAATCAGCCCCAGCATTTT.

The rearrangement uses TRBV19 and TRBJ2-7, with 7 positions matching TRBD1. Looked up from germline, CDR1 is LNHDA and CDR2 is SQIVND (reference sequence). Losses at the gene ends were 9 bases for V and 3 bases for J; bases not matched to a gene: 8. The CDR3 sequence is 13 residues long. CDR3 nucleotides: TGTGCCAGCCGGGACAGTCAAAACTACGAGCAGTACTTC. Translating gives CASRDSQNYEQYF. The entire variable domain, with the rest obtained from reference TRBV19 and TRBJ2-7, is as follows: DGGITQSPKYLFRKEGQNVTLSCEQNLNHDAMYWYRQDPGQGLRLIYYSQIVNDFQKGDIAEGYSVSREKKESFPLTVTSAQKNPTAFYLCASRDSQNYEQYFGPGTRLTVT.

V is TRBV5-1 and J is TRBJ2-5; a possible D gene is TRBD1 (5 bases). The V end lost 3 bases, the J end lost 2 bases, and 17 bases lay between the germline ends. This CDR3 comprises 16 residues. Germline assignment: CDR1 SGHRS and CDR2 YFSETQ. DNA for the CDR3: TGCGCCAGCAGCTCCGGACATCCAGCAGCTCAAGAGACCCAGTACTTC. Amino acid sequence: CASSSGHPAAQETQYF.